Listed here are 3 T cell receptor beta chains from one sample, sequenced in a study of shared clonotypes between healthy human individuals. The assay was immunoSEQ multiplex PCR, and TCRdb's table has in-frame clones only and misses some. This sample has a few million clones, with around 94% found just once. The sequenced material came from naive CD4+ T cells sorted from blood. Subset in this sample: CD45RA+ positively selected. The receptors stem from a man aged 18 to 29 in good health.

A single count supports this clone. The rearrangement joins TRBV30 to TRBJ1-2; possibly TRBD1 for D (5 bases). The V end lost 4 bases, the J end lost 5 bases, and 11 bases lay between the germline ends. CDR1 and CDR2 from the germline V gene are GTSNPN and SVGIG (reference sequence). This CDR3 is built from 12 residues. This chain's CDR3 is CAWTGGGYGYTF. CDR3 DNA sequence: TGTGCCTGGACGGGGGGAGGGTATGGCTACACCTTC.

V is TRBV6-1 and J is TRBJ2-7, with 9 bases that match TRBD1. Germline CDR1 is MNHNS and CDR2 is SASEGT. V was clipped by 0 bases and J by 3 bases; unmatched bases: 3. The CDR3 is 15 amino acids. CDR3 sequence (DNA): TGTGCCAGCAGTGAAGCGGGACAGGGAGGCTACGAGCAGTACTTC. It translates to CASSEAGQGGYEQYF.

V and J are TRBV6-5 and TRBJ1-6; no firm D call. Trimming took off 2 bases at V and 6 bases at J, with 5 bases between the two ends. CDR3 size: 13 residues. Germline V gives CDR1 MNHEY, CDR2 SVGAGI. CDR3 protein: CASSYDGNSPLHF. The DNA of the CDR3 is TGTGCCAGCAGTTACGACGGTAATTCACCCCTCCACTTT.